Detailed here is one TCR beta chain. A far larger clone is one base from this, pointing to a likely read error. CDR1 is MRHNA and CDR2 is SNTAGT in the germline V gene. The CDR3 extends over 15 amino acids. Between the trimmed V and J ends, which lost 5 bases and 10 bases, there was a span of 21 bases. The data were obtained in a study of prognosis after radiotherapy for stage I lung cancer. Multiplex PCR, run in two rounds, amplified TCR beta CDR3 from genomic DNA. With primers specific to each TRBV and TRBJ gene, the first-round PCR was performed. MiXCR, run by TCRdb on the multiplex PCR reads, gives a single entry per CDR3 protein. The table has 20,000 to 25,000 distinct CDR3 sequences, roughly 39% seen once.

The sequence was obtained from a donor older than 45 with non-small cell lung cancer. Sequences were derived from PBMCs, sampled before or after stereotactic body radiation therapy (not recorded which). The chain links TRBV6-4 to TRBJ2-1; either TRBD1 or TRBD2 may supply D (5 bases each). As DNA, the CDR3 is TGTGCCAGCAGTTCCCCGGGACGCCCCTGCGAGGAGCAGTTCTTC. It codes for CASSSPGRPCEEQFF.